Detailed here is one T cell receptor (beta chain). The antigen remains unidentified. The data were obtained in a study of cytomegalovirus exposure and HLA in healthy donors. Overall study findings and caveats: Most observed TCR sequences were rare, whereas some public TCRs were detected in many donors. Across all donors, roughly uniform sequencing depth was an assumption of the presence/absence analyses.

Trimming took 6 bases from V and 4 from J, leaving 9 bases between them. Per germline, CDR1 MNHEY and CDR2 SMNVEV (reference sequence). The CDR3 is 12 residues long. 13 Jbeta primers and 60 Vbeta primers were used for the PCR. Generated by immunoSEQ multiplex PCR, the TCRdb table keeps only in-frame clones and is missing some. The repertoire includes approximately 110,000 clones, roughly 80% of them detected once, and under 0.3% sits in the top ten. The receptor was derived from a man aged 45-65 years in good health and CMV-seronegative. The chain couples TRBV27 to TRBJ2-5; TRBD2 is a possible D gene (6 bases). The sample taken for sequencing was PBMCs. Here the CDR3 DNA reads TGTGCCAGCAGGGGACTTTCAGAGACCCAGTACTTC. Encoded protein: CASRGLSETQYF.